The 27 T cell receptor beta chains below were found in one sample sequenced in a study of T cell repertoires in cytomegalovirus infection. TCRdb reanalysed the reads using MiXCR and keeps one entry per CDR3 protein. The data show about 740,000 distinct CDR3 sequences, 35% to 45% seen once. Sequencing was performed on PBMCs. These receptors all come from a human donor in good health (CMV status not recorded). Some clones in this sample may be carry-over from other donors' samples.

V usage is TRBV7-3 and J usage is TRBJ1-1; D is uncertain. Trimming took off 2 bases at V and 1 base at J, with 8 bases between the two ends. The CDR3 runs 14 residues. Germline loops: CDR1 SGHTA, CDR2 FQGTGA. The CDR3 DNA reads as TGTGCCAGCAGCTTACCGGAGAAGAACACTGAAGCTTTCTTT. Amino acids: CASSLPEKNTEAFF.

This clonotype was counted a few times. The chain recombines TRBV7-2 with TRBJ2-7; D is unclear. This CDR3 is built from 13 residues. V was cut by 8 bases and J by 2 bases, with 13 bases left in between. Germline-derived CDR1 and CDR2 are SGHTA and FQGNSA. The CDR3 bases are TGTGCCAGCTCCCTATTTATTACCTACGAGCAGTACTTC. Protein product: CASSLFITYEQYF.

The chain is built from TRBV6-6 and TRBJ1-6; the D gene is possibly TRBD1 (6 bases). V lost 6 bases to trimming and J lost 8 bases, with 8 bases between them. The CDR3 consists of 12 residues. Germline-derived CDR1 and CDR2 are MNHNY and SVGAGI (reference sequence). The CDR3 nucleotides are TGTGCCAGCAGAAACAGGGATTCACCCCTCCACTTT. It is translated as CASRNRDSPLHF.

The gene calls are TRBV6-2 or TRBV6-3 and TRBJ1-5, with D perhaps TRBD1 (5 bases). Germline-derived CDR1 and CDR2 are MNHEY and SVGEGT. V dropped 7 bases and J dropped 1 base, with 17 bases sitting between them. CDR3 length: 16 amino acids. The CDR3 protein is CASTLEGLGSNQPQHF. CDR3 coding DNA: TGTGCCAGCACCCTCGAGGGGCTCGGAAGCAATCAGCCCCAGCATTTT.

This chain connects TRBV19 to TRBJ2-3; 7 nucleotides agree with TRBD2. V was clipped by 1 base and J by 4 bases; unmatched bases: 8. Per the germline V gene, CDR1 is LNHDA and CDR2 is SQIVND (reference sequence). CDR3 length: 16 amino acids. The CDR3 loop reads CASSIVMAGVADTQYF. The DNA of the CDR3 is TGTGCCAGTAGTATAGTGATGGCGGGAGTAGCAGATACGCAGTATTTT.

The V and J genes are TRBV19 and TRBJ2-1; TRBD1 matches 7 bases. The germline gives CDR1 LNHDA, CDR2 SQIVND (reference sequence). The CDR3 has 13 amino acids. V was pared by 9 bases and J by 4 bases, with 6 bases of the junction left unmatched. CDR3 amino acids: CASSGQLYNEQFF. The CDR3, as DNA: TGTGCCAGCTCGGGACAGTTGTACAATGAGCAGTTCTTC.

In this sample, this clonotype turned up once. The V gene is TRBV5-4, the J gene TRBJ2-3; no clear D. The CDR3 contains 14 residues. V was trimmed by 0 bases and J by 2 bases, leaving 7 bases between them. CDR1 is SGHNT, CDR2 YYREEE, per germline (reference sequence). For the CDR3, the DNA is TGTGCCAGCAGCTTGGTGGACCTCACAGATACGCAGTATTTT. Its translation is CASSLVDLTDTQYF.

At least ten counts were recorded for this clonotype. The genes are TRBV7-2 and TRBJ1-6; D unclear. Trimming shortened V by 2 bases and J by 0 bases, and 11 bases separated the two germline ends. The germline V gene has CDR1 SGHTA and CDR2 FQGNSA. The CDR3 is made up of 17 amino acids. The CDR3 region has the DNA TGTGCCAGCAGCTTAATCTTGGGAAGCTCCTATAATTCACCCCTCCACTTT. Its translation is CASSLILGSSYNSPLHF.

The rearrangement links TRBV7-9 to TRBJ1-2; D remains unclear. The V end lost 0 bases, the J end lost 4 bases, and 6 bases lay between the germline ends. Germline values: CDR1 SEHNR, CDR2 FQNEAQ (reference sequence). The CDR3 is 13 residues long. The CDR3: CASSLANLYGYTF. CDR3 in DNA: TGTGCCAGCAGCTTAGCGAACCTCTATGGCTACACCTTC.

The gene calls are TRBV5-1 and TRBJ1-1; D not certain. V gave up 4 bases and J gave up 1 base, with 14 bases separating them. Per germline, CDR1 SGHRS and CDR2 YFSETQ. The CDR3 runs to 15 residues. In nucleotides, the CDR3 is TGCGCCAGCAGCCGGTCGGTAACAGAGAACACTGAAGCTTTCTTT. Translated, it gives CASSRSVTENTEAFF.

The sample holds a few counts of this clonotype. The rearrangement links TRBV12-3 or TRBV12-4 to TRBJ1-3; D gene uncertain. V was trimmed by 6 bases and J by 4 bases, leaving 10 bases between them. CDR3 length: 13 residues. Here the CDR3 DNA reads TGTGCCAGCAGCTTCTCGCTGGGAAACACCATATATTTT. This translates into CASSFSLGNTIYF.

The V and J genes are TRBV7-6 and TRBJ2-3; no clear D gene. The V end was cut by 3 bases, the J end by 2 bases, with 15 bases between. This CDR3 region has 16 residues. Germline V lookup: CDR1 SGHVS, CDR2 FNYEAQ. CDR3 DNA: TGTGCCAGCAGCTTCCGGGCTTCGGGCAACACAGATACGCAGTATTTT. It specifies CASSFRASGNTDTQYF.

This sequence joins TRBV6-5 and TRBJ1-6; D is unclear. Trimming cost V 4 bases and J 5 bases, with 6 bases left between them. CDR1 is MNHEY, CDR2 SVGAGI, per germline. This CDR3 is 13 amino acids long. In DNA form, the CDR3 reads TGTGCCAGCAGTTCCAGTCATAATTCACCCCTCCACTTT. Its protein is CASSSSHNSPLHF.

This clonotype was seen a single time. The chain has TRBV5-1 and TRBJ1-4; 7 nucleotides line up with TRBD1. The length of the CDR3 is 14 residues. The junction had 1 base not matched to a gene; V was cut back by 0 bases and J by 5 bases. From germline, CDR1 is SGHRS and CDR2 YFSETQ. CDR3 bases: TGCGCCAGCAGCTTGGAGGGACAGAATGAAAAACTGTTTTTT. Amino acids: CASSLEGQNEKLFF.

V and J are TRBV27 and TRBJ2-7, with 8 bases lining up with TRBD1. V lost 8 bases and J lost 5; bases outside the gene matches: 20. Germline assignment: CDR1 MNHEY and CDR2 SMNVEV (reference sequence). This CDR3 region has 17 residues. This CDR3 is CASGSPSGGTGLHEQYF. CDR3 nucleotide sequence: TGTGCCAGCGGTTCCCCCTCGGGCGGGACAGGTCTCCACGAGCAGTACTTC.

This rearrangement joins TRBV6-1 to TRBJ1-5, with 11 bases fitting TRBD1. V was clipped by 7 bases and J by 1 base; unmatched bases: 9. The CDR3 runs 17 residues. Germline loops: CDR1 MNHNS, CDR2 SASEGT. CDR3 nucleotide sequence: TGTGCCAGCATACCGGGGACAGGGGGTCAGAGCAATCAGCCCCAGCATTTT. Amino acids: CASIPGTGGQSNQPQHF.

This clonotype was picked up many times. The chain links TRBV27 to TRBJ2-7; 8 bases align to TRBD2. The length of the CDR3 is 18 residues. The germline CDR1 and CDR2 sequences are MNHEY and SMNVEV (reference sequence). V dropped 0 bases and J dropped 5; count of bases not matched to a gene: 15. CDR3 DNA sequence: TGTGCCAGCAGTTTATCGTCGAGCGGGGGAACTCCATCCCACGAGCAGTACTTC. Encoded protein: CASSLSSSGGTPSHEQYF.

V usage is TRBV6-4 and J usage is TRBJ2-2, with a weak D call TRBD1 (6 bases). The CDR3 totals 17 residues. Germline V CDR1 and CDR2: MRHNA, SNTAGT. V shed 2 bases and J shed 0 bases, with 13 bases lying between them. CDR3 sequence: CASSDRTAYANTGELFF. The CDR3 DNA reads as TGTGCCAGCAGTGACAGGACAGCATACGCGAACACCGGGGAGCTGTTTTTT.

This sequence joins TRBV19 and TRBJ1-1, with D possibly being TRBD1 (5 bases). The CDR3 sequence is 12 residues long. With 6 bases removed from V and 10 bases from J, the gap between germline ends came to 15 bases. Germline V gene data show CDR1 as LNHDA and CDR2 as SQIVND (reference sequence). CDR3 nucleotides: TGTGCCAGTAGAACCGCTATCGGGGGAGCTTTCTTT. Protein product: CASRTAIGGAFF.

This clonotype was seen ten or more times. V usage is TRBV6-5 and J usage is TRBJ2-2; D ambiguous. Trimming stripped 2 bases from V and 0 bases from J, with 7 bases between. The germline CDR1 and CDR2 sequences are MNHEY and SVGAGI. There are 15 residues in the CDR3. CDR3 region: CASSYALANTGELFF. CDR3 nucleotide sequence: TGTGCCAGCAGTTACGCCCTAGCGAACACCGGGGAGCTGTTTTTT.

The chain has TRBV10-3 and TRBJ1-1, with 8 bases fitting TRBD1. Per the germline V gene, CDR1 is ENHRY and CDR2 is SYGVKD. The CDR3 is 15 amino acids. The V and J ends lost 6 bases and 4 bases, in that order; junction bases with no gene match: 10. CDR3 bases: TGTGCCATCAGGACCAGACAGGGGTTATTCACTGAAGCTTTCTTT. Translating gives CAIRTRQGLFTEAFF.

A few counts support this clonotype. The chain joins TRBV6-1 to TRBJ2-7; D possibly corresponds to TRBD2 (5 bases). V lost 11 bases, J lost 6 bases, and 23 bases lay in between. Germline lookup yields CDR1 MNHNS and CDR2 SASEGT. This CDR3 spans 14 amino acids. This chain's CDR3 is CARPEDGMICEQYF. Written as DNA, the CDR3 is TGTGCCCGCCCTGAGGACGGGATGATCTGCGAGCAGTACTTC.

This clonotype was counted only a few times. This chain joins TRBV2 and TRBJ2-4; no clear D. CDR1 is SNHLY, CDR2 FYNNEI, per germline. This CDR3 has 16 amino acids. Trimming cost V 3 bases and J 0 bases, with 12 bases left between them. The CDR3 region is CASSDASQLAKNIQYF. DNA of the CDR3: TGTGCCAGCAGTGACGCAAGCCAGTTAGCCAAAAACATTCAGTACTTC. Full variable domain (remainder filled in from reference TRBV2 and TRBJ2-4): EPEVTQTPSHQVTQMGQEVILRCVPISNHLYFYWYRQILGQKVEFLVSFYNNEISEKSEIFDDQFSVERPDGSNFTLKIRSTKLEDSAMYFCASSDASQLAKNIQYFGAGTRLSVL.

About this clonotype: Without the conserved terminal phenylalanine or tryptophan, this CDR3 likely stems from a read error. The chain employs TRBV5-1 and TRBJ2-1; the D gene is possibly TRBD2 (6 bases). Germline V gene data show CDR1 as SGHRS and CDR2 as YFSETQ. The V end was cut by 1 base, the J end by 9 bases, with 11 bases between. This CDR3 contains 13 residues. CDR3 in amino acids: CASSLLGLSEQFY. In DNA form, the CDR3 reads TGCGCCAGCAGCTTGCTGGGACTTAGTGAGCAGTTCTAC.

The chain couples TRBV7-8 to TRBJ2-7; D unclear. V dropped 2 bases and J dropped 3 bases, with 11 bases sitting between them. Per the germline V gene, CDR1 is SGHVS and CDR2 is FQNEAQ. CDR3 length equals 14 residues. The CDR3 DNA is TGTGCCAGCAGCTTATTACTGACGGACTACGAGCAGTACTTC. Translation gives CASSLLLTDYEQYF.

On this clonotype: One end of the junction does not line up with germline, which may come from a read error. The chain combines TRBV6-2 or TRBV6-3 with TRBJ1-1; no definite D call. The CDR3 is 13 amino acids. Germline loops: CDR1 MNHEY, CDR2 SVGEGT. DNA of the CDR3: TGTGCCCGCAGTTATGGGGTGAACACTGAAGCTTTCTTT. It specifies CARSYGVNTEAFF.

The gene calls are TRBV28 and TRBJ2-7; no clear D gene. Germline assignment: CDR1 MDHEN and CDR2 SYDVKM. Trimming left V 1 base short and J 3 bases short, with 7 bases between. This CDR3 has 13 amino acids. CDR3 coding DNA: TGTGCCAGCAGTTTATTTTCAGACTACGAGCAGTACTTC. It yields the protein CASSLFSDYEQYF.